The entry below gives a single TCR beta chain sequence along with its context. Antigen specificity is unknown. As originally analysed: As immunoSEQ supplied junction-only sequences (without quality scores), filtering differed. Here immunoSEQ multiplex PCR was the method, and the copy in TCRdb shows in-frame clones only, minus some. V, J and clone size were drawn from that table, and D and trimming were deduced from the DNA. In the table there are around 1.4 million clones, about 98.5% of which are singletons. This CDR3 has 16 amino acids. The germline V gene encodes CDR1 MDHEN and CDR2 SYDVKM. Trimming at V came to 5 bases and at J to 3 bases, leaving 8 bases not matched to a gene. HIV-negative, healthy adults without recent acute infections or vaccinations were the donors. This entry is derived from a study of shared clonotypes between healthy human individuals. Study information: The people who gave samples were two women and three men aged 18 to 49.

Study-level points and caveats: The donor pool, a small one, limited the genetic and exposure-history diversity represented.

This chain uses TRBV28 with TRBJ1-5; the match to TRBD1 covers 9 bases. The TCR sequence derives from a man younger than 45 in good health. The specimen was naive CD4+ T cells sorted from blood. Subset specified: CD45RA+ positively selected. This chain's CDR3 is CASSLYGTGNNQPQHF. The CDR3 DNA is TGTGCCAGCAGTCTCTACGGGACAGGGAACAATCAGCCCCAGCATTTT.